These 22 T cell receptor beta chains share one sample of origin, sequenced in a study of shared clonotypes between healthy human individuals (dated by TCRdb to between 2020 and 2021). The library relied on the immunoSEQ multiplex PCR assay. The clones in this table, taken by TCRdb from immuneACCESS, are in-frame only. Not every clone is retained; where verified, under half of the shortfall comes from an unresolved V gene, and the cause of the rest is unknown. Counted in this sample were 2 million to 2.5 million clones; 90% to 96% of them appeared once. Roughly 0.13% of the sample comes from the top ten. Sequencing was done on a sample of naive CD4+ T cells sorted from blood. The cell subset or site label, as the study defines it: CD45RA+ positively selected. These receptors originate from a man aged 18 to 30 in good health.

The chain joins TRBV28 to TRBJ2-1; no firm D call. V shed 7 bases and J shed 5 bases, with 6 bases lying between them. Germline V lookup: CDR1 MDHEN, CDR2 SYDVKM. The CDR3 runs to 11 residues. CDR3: CASTENNEQFF. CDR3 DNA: TGTGCCAGCACAGAAAACAATGAGCAGTTCTTC. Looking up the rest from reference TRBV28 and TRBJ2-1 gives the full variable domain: DVKVTQSSRYLVKRTGEKVFLECVQDMDHENMFWYRQDPGLGLRLIYFSYDVKMKEKGDIPEGYSVSREKKERFSLILESASTNQTSMYLCASTENNEQFFGPGTRLTVL.

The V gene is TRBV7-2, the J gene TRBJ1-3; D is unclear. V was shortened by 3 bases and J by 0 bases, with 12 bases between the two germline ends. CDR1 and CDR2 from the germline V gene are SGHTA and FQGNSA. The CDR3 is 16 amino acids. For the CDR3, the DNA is TGTGCCAGCAGCTTTGGGAGGGAAACCTCTGGAAACACCATATATTTT. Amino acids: CASSFGRETSGNTIYF.

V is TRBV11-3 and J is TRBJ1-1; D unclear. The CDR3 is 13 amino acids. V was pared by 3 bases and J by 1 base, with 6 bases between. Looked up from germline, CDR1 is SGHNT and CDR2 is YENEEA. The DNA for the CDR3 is TGTGCCAGCAGCTTGCAGGCGAACACTGAAGCTTTCTTT. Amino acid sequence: CASSLQANTEAFF.

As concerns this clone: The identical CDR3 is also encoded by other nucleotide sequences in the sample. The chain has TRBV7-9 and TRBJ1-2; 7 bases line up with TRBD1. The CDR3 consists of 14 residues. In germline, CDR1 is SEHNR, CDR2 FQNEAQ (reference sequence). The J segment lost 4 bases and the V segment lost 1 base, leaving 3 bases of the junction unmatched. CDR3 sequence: CASSLEGASYGYTF. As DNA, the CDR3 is TGTGCCAGCAGCTTAGAGGGGGCCTCCTATGGCTACACCTTC.

The CDR3 DNA sequence: TGCAGCGTTGACTCGGACACCGTAGCACCAAGTACTTTGGCTAATGAAAAACTGTTTTTT. Amino acids: CSVDSDTVAPSTLANEKLFF. The chain recombines TRBV29-1 with TRBJ1-4; weak D call: TRBD1 (5 bases). V was trimmed by 3 bases and J by 3 bases, leaving 29 bases between them. Germline V CDR1 and CDR2: SQVTM, ANQGSEA. This CDR3 is 20 amino acids long.

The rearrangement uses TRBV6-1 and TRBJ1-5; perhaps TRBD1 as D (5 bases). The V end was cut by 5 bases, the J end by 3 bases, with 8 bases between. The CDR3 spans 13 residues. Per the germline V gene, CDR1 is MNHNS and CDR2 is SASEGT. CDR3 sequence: CASSRQNNQPQHF. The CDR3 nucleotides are TGTGCCAGCAGTCGACAGAACAATCAGCCCCAGCATTTT.

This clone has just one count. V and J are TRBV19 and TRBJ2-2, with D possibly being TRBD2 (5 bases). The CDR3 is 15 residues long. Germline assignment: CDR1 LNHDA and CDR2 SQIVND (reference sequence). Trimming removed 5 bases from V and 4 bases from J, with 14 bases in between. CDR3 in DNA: TGTGCCAGTAGTTTTGGACTGGCCAGCACCGGGGAGCTGTTTTTT. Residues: CASSFGLASTGELFF.

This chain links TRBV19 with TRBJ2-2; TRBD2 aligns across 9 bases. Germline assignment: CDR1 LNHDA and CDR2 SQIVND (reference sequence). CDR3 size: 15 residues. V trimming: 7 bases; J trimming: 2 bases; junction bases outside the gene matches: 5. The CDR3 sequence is CASNPSGVNTGELFF. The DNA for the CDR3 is TGTGCCAGTAATCCTAGCGGGGTCAACACCGGGGAGCTGTTTTTT.

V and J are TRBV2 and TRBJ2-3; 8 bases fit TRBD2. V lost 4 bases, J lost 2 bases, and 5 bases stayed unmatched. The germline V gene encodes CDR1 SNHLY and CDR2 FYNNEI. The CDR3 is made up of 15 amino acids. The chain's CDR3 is CASSVQAGDTDTQYF. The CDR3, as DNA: TGTGCCAGCAGTGTTCAAGCGGGGGACACAGATACGCAGTATTTT.

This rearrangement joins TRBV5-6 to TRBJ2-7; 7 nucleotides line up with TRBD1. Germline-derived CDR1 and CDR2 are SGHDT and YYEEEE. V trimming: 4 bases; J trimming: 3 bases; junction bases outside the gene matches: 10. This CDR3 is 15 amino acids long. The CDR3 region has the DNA TGTGCCAGCAGCCCGTTGGGACAGACGGTCTACGAGCAGTACTTC. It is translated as CASSPLGQTVYEQYF.

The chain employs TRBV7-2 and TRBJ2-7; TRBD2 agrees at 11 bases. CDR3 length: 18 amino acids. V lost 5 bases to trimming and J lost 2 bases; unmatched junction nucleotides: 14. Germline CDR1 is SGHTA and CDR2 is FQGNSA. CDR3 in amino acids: CASSPTSGATITPYEQYF. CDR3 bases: TGTGCCAGCAGCCCGACTAGCGGGGCGACAATTACACCCTACGAGCAGTACTTC.

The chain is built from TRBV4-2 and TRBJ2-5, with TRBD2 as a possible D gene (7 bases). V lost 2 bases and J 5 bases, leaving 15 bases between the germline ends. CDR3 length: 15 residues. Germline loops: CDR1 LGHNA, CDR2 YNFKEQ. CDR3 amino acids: CASSQPRGGEETQYF. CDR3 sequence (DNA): TGTGCCAGCAGCCAACCCAGGGGAGGGGAGGAGACCCAGTACTTC.

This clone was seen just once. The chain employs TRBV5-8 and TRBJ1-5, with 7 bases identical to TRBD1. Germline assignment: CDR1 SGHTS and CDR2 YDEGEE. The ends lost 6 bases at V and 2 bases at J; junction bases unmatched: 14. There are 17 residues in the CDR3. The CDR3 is CASNRVTGVGGNQPQHF. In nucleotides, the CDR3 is TGTGCCAGCAACCGAGTTACAGGGGTAGGGGGCAATCAGCCCCAGCATTTT.

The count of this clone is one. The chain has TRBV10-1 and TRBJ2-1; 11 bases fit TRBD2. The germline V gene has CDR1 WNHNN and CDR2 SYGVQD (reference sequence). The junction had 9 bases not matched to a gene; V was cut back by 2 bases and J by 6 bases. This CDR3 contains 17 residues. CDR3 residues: CASSESPSGRSRNEQFF. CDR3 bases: TGCGCCAGCAGTGAGAGCCCTAGCGGGAGGTCTCGCAATGAGCAGTTCTTC.

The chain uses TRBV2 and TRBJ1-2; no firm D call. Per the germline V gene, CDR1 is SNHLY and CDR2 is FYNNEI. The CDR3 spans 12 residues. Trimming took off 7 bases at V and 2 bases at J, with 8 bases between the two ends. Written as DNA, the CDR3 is TGTGCCAGCAATTTACAGAACTATGGCTACACCTTC. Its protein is CASNLQNYGYTF.

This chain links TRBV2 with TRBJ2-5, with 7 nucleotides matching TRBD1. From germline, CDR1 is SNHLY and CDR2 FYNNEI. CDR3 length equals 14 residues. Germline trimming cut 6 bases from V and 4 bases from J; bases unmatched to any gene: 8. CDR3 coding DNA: TGTGCCAGCAGGAAGGGGGCGAAAGGAGAGACCCAGTACTTC. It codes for CASRKGAKGETQYF.

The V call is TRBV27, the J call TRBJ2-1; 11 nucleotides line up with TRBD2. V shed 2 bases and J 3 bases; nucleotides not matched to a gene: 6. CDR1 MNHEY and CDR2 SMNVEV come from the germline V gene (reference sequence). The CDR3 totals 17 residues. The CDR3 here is CASSLRLTSGVYNEQFF. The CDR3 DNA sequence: TGTGCCAGCAGTTTACGCTTGACTAGCGGGGTCTACAATGAGCAGTTCTTC.

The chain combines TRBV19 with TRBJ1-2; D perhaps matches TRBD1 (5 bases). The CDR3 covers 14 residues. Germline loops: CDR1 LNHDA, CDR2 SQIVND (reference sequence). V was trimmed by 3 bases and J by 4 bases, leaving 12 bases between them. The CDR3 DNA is TGTGCCAGTAGTATGGGGCAGATGGTCTATGGCTACACCTTC. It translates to CASSMGQMVYGYTF.

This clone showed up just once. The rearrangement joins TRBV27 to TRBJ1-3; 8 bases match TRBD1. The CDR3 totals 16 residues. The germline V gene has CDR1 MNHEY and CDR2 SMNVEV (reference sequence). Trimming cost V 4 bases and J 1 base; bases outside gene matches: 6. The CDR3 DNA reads TGTGCCAGCAGTTCCCGACAGGGGTTATCTGGAAACACCATATATTTT. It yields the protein CASSSRQGLSGNTIYF.

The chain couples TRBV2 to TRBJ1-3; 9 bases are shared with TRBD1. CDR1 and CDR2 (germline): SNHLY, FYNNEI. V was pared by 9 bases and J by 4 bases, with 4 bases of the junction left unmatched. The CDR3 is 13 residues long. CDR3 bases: TGTGCCAGAGGACAGGGGCAGGGAAACACCATATATTTT. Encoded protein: CARGQGQGNTIYF.

Here the CDR3 reads CAIRALGTEAFF. In DNA form, the CDR3 reads TGTGCCATCAGGGCTTTAGGGACTGAAGCTTTCTTT. V and J are TRBV10-3 and TRBJ1-1; D gene uncertain. Trimming stripped 6 bases from V and 5 bases from J, with 10 bases between. The CDR3 consists of 12 residues. Germline V CDR1 and CDR2: ENHRY, SYGVKD.

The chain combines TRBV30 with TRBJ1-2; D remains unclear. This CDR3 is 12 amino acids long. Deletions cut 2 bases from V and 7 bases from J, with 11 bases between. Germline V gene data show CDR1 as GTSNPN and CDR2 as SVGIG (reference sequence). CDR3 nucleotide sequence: TGTGCCTGGAGTCCTGTCGTCACTGGCTACACCTTC. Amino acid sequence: CAWSPVVTGYTF.